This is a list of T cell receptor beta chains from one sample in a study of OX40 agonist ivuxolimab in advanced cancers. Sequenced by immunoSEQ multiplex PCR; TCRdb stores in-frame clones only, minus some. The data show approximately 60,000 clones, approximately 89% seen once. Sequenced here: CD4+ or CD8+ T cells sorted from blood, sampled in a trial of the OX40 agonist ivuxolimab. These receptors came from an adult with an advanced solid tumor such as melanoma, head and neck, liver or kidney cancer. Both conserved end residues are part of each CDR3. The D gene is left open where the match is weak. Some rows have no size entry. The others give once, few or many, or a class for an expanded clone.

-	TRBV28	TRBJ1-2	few	TGTGCCAGTACACAAGGGGGACTGGGGGGCTACACCTTC	CASTQGGLGGYTF
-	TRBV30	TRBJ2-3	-	TGTGCCTGGAGTGGGGGATTTAGGGGGACAGATACGCAGTATTTT	CAWSGGFRGTDTQYF
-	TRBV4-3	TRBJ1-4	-	TGCGCCAGCAGCCAAGATGCAGGGGTTGCAACTAATGAAAAACTGTTTTTT	CASSQDAGVATNEKLFF
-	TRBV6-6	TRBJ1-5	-	TGTGCCAGCAGTGCTTGGGACCGCCCCGGATCCCAGCATTTT	CASSAWDRPGSQHF
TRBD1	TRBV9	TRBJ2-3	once	TGTGCCAGCAGCGTAGAGGGGGCCCGCACAGATACGCAGTATTTT	CASSVEGARTDTQYF
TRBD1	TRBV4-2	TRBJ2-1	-	TGTGCCAGCAGCCAAGATACCGGGACAGCTACCTACAATGAGCAGTTCTTC	CASSQDTGTATYNEQFF
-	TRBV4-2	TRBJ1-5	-	TGTGCCAGCAGCCAAGGGCTAGCTGGTAGGGCAGATAGCAATCAGCCCCAGCATTTT	CASSQGLAGRADSNQPQHF
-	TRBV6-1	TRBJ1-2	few	TGTGCCAGCAGTGATTGGGGAAGGGTGTATGGCTACACCTTC	CASSDWGRVYGYTF
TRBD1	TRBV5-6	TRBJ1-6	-	TGTGCCAGCAGCTTGCGGGACAGTTATTCACCCCTCCACTTT	CASSLRDSYSPLHF
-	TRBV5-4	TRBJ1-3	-	TGTGCCAGCAGCTCTCCTACAGGCTCTGGAAACACCATATATTTT	CASSSPTGSGNTIYF
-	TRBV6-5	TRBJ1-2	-	TGTGCCAGCAGTTACTCGAAAGGCGACTACTATGGCTACACCTTC	CASSYSKGDYYGYTF
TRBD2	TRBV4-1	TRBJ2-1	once	TGCGCCAGCAGCCAAGGCAGCGGGACTAGTAGATATGAGCAGTTCTTC	CASSQGSGTSRYEQFF
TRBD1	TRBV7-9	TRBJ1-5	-	TGTGCCAGCAGCTTCTCGGACAGGGGGGATCAGCCCCAGCATTTT	CASSFSDRGDQPQHF
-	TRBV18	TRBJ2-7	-	TGTGCCAGCTCACCCCAGGCGACGAACGAGCAGTACTTC	CASSPQATNEQYF
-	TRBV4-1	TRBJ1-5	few	TGCGCCAGCAGCCAAGATAGCAATCAGCCCCAGCATTTT	CASSQDSNQPQHF
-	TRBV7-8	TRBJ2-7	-	TGTGCCAGCAGCGCGCCCGGCAGTTACGAGCAGTACTTC	CASSAPGSYEQYF
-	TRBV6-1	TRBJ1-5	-	TGTGCCAGCCACGGGGTTTTACAGCCCCAGCATTTT	CASHGVLQPQHF
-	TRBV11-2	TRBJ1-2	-	TGTGCCAGCAGCGCTTATGGGGAGGGCTACACCTTC	CASSAYGEGYTF
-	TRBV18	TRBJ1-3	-	TGTGCCAGCTCACCACCGCTAGAGAGCTCTGGAAACACCATATATTTT	CASSPPLESSGNTIYF
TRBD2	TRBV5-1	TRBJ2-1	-	TGCGCCAGCATGGAGCGGGAGGGCCGCAATGAGCAGTTCTTC	CASMEREGRNEQFF